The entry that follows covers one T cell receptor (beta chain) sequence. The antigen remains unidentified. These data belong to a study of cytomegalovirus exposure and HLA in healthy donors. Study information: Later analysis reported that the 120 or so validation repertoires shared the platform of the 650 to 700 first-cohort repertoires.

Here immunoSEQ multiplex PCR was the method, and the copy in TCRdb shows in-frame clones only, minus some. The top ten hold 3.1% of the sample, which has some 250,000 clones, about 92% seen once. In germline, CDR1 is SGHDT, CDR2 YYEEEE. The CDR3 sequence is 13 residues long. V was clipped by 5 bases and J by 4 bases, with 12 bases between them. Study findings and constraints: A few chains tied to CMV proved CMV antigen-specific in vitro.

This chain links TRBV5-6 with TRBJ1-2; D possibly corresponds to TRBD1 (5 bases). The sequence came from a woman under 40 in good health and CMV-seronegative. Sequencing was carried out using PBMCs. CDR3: CASSLTVIYGYTF. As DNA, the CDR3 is TGTGCCAGCAGTTTGACAGTTATCTATGGCTACACCTTC.